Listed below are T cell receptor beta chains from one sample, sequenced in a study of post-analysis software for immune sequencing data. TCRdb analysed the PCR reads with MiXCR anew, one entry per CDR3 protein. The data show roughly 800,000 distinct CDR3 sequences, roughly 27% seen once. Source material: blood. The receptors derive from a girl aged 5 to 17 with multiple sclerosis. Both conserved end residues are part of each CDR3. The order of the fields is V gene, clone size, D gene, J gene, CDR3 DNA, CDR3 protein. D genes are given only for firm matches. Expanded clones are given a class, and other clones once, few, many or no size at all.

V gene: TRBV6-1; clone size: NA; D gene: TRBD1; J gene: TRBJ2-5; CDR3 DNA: TGTGCCAGCAACAGGGGCCCGCAAGAGACCCAGTACTTC; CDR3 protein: CASNRGPQETQYF
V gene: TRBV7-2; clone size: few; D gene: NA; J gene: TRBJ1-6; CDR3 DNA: TGTGCCAGCAGCTTAGCCCAACTGTGGGGGGACCATTCACCCCTCCACTTT; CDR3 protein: CASSLAQLWGDHSPLHF
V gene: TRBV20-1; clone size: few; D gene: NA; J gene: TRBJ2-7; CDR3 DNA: TGCAGTGCTATCGGCGGGACTGCCTACGAGCAGTACTTC; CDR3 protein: CSAIGGTAYEQYF
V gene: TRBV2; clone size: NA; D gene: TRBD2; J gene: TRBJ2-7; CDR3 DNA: TGTGCCAGCAGGGCCGGGACTAGCGGTACCGAGGAGTACTTC; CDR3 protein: CASRAGTSGTEEYF
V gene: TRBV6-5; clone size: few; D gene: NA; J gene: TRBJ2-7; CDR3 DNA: TGTGCCAGCAGGGGGTCCAACTACGAGCAGTACTTC; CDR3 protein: CASRGSNYEQYF
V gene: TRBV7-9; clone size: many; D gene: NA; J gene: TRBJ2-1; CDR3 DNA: TGTGCCAGCAGCTTACTAGCCCATGAGCAGTTCTTC; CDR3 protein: CASSLLAHEQFF
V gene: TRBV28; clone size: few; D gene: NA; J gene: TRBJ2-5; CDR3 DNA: TGTGCCAGCAGTTTACGGAGGACTGGCGCAGAGACCCAGTACTTC; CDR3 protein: CASSLRRTGAETQYF
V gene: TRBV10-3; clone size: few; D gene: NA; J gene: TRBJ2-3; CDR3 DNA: TGTGCCATCCGCAACTCTAGCACGCAGTATTTT; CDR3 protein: CAIRNSSTQYF
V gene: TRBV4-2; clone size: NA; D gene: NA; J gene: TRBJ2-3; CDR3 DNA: TGTGCCAGCAGCCCCTTCGGCCCTGTAGATACGCAGTATTTT; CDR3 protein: CASSPFGPVDTQYF
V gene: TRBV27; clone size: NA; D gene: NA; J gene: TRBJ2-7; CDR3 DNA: TGTGCCAGCAGTTTCAACGGGGGAGCGGGCGAAACCTACGAGCAGTACTTC; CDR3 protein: CASSFNGGAGETYEQYF
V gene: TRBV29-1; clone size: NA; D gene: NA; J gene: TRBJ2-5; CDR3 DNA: TGCAGCGGGATTGAAGAGACCCAGTACTTC; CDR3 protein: CSGIEETQYF
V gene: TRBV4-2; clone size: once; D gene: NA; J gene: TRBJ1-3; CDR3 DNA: TGTGCCAGCAGCCAAGCTCTTGGTAGCTCTGGAAACACCATATATTTT; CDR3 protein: CASSQALGSSGNTIYF
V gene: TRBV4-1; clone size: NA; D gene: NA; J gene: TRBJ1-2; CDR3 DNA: TGCGCCAGTAGCCAAGAGCGGCAGGGACGTGGCTACACCTTC; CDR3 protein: CASSQERQGRGYTF
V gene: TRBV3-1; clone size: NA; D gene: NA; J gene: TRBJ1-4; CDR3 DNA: TGTGCCAGCAGCCTCGGGGGGGGTGAAAAACTGTTTTTT; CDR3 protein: CASSLGGGEKLFF
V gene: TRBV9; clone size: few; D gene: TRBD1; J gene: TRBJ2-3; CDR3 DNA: TGTGCCAGCAGCGTCAGTTTGACAGGGGGAGACACAGATACGCAGTATTTT; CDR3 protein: CASSVSLTGGDTDTQYF
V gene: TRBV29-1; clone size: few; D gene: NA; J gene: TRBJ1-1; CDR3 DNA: TGCAGCGTTGGTAGGGCTCGGGACACTGAAGCTTTCTTT; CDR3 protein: CSVGRARDTEAFF
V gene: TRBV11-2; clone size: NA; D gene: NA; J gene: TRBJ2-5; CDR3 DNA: TGTGCCAGCAGCAAGCGGGCCACGGCTCCGGGAGAGACCCAGTACTTC; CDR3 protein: CASSKRATAPGETQYF
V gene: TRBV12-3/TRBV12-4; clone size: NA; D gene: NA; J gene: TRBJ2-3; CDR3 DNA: TGTGCCAGCAGTTTAACGAAGTCAGATGCGCAGTATTTT; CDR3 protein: CASSLTKSDAQYF
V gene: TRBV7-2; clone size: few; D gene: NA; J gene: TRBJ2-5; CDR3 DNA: TGTGCCAGCAGCTTAGGTGGGAGGTCGTACCAAGAGACCCAGTACTTC; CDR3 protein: CASSLGGRSYQETQYF
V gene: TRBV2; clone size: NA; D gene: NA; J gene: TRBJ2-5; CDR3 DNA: TGTGCCAGCAGCTGGGCAGGGGATATCCAAGAGACCCAGTACTTC; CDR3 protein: CASSWAGDIQETQYF
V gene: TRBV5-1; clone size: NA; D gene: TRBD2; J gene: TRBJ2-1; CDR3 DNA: TGCGCCAGCAGCCCGGGGACTAGCGGGGTGTTCAATGAGCAGTTCTTC; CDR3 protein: CASSPGTSGVFNEQFF
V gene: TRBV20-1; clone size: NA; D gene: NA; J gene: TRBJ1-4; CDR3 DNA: TGCAGTGCTAGAGGGCCTCGGGGGGGAAATGAAAAACTGTTTTTT; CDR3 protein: CSARGPRGGNEKLFF
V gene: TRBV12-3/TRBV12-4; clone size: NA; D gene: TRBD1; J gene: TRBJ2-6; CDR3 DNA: TGTGCCAGCAATCCCACGGGACAGATCAACTCTGGGGCCAACGTCCTGACTTTC; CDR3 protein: CASNPTGQINSGANVLTF
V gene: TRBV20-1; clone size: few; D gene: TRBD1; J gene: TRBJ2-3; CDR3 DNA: TGCAGTGCTACCAGGACAGGGACCACAGATACGCAGTATTTT; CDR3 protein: CSATRTGTTDTQYF
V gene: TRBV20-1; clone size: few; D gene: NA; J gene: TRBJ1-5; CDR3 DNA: TGCAGTGCTGGTAACGGCCCTCAGCCCCAGCATTTT; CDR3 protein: CSAGNGPQPQHF
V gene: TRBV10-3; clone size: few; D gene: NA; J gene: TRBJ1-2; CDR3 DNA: TGTGCCATCAGTGAGTCGTCAGGGTTCTATGGCTACACCTTC; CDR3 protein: CAISESSGFYGYTF
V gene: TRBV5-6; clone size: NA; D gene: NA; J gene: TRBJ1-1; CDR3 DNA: TGTGCCGGCGACATTTTAGAGGGCGGCACTGAAGCTTTCTTT; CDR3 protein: CAGDILEGGTEAFF
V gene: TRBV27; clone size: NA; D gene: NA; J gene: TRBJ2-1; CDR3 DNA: TGTGCCAGCAGTTTCCGACAGGACAATGAGCAGTTCTTC; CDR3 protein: CASSFRQDNEQFF
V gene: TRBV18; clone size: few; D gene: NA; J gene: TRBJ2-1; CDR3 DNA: TGTGCCAGCTCATCAACAGGGCCGGGCACCTACAATGAGCAGTTCTTC; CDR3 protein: CASSSTGPGTYNEQFF
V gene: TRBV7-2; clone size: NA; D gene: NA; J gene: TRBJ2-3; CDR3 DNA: TGTGCCAGCAGCTTAGCGCAGGGGTCAGATACGCAGTATTTT; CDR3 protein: CASSLAQGSDTQYF
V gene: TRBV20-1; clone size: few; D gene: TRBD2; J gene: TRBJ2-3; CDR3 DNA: TGCAGTGCTAGCCCCCGGGGGGGCTACGCCACAGATACGCAGTATTTT; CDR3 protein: CSASPRGGYATDTQYF